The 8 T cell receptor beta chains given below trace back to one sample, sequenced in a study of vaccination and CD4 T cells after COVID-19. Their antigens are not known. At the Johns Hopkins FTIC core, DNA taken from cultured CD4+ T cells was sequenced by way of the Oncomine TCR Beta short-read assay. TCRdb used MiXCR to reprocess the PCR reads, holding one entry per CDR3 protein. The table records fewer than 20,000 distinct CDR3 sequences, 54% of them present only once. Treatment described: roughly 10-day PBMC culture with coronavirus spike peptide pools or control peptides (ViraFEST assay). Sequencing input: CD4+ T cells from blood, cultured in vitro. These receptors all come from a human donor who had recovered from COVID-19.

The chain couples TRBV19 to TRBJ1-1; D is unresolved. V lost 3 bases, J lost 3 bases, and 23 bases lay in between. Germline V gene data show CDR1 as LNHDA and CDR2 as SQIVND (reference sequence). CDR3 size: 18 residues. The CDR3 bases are TGTGCCAGTAGTATTTTCCCCCCCCGCATACCTGAGGACACTGAAGCTTTCTTT. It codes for CASSIFPPRIPEDTEAFF.

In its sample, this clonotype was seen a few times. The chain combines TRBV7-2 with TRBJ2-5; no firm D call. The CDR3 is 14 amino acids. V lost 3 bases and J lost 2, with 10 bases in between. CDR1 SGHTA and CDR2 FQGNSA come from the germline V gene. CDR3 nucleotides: TGTGCCAGCAGCTTCGGGCAGTTACAAGAGACCCAGTACTTC. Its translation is CASSFGQLQETQYF. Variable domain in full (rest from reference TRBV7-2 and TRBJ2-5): GAGVSQSPSNKVTEKGKDVELRCDPISGHTALYWYRQSLGQGLEFLIYFQGNSAPDKSGLPSDRFSAERTGGSVSTLTIQRTQQEDSAVYLCASSFGQLQETQYFGPGTRLLVL.

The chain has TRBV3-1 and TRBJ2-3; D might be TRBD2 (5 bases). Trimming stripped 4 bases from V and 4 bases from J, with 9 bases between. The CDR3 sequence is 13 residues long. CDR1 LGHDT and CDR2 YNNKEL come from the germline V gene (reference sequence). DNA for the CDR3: TGTGCCAGCAGCCCGCGGGTTGCAGATACGCAGTATTTT. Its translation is CASSPRVADTQYF.

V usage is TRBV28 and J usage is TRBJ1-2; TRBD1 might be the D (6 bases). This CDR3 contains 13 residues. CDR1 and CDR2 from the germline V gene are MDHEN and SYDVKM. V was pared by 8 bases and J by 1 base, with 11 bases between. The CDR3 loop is CASGSDSNYGYTF. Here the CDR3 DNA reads TGTGCCAGCGGGTCGGACAGTAACTATGGCTACACCTTC.

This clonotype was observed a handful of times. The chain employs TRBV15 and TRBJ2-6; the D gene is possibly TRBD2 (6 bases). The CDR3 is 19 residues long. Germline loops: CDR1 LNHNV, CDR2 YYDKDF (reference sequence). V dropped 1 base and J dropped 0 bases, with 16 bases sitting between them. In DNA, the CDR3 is TGTGCCACCAGCAGAGGGGGAATAGCGGTGAACTCTGGGGCCAACGTCCTGACTTTC. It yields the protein CATSRGGIAVNSGANVLTF.

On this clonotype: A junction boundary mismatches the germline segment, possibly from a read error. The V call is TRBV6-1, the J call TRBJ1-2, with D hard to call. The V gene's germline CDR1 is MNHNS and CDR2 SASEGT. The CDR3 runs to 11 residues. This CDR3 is CASSHKAKVSF. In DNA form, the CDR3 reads TGTGCCAGCAGTCACAAGGCCAAAGTTTCCTTC.

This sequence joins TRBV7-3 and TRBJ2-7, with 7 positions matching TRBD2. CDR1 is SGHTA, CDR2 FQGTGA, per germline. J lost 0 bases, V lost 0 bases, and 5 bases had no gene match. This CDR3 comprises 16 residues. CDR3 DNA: TGTGCCAGCAGCTTAACTGGCGGGAGTGACTCCTACGAGCAGTACTTC. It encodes CASSLTGGSDSYEQYF.

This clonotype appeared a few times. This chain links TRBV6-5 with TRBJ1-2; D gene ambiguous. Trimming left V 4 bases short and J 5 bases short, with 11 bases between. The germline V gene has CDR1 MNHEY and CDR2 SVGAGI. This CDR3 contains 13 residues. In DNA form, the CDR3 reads TGTGCCAGCAGTTCTGGGCAGGCTTATGGCTACACCTTC. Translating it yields CASSSGQAYGYTF.